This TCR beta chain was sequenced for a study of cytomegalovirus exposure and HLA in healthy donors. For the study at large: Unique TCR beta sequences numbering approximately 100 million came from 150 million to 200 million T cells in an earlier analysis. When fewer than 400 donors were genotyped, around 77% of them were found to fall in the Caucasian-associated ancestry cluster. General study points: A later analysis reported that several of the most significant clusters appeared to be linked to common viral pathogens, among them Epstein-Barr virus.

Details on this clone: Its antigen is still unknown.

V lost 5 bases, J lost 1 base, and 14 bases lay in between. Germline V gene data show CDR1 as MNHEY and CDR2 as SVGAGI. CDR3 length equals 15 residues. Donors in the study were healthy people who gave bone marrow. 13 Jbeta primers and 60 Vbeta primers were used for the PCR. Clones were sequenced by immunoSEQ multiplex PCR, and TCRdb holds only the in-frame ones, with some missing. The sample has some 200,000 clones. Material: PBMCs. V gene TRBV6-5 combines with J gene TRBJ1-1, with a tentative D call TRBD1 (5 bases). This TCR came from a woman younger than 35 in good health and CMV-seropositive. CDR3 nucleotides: TGTGCCAGCAGTCCCTCGCCGACAGCGAACACTGAAGCTTTCTTT. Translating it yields CASSPSPTANTEAFF.